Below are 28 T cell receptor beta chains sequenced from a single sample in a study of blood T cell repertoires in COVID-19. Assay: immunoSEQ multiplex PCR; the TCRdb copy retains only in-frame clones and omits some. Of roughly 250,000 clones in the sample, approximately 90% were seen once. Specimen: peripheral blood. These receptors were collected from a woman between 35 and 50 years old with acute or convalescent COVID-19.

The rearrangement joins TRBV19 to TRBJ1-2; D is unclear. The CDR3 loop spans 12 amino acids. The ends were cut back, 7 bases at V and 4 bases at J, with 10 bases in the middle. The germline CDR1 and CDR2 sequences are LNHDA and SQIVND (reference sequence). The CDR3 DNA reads TGTGCCAGTATGAAAGAGATCTATGGCTACACCTTC. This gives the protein CASMKEIYGYTF. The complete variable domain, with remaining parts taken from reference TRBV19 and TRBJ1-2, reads DGGITQSPKYLFRKEGQNVTLSCEQNLNHDAMYWYRQDPGQGLRLIYYSQIVNDFQKGDIAEGYSVSREKKESFPLTVTSAQKNPTAFYLCASMKEIYGYTFGSGTRLTVV.

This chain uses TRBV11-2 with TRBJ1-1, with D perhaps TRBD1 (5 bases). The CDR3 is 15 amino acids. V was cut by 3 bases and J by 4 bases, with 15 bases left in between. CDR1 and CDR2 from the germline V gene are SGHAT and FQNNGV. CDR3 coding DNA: TGTGCCAGCAGCTTCGCTCGGGGGTCGGCCACTGAAGCTTTCTTT. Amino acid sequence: CASSFARGSATEAFF.

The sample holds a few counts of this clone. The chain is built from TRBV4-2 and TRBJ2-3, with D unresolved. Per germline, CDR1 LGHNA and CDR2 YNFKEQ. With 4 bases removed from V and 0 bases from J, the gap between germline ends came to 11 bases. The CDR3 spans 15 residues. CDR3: CASSLSTGSTDTQYF. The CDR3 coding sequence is TGTGCCAGCAGCCTCTCCACCGGTAGCACAGATACGCAGTATTTT.

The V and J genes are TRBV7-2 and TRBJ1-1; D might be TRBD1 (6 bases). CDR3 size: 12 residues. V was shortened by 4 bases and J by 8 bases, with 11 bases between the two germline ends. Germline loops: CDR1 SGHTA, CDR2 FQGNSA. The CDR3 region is CASSSQGTEAFF. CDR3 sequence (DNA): TGTGCCAGCAGCTCACAGGGTACGGAAGCTTTCTTT.

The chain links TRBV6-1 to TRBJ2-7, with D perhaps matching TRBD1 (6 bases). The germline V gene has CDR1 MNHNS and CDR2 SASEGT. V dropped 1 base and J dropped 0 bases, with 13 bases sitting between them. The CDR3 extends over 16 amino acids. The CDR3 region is CASSEGGQMGSYEQYV. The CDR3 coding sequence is TGTGCCAGCAGTGAAGGGGGGCAGATGGGCTCCTACGAGCAGTACGTC.

The CDR3 loop reads CASSLGLAGYEQYV. The CDR3 DNA reads TGTGCCAGCAGCTTAGGACTAGCGGGGTACGAGCAGTACGTC. The genes are TRBV11-2 and TRBJ2-7, with 11 bases matching TRBD2. Looked up from germline, CDR1 is SGHAT and CDR2 is FQNNGV. J was trimmed by 4 bases and V by 1 base; bases with no gene match: 0. The CDR3 length is 14 residues.

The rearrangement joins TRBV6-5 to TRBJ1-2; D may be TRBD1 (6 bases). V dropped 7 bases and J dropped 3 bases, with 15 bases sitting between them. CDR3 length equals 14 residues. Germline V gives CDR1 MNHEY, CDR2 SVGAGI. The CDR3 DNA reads TGTGCCAGCACCACGCAGGGGTTGGACTATGGCTACACCTTC. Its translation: CASTTQGLDYGYTF.

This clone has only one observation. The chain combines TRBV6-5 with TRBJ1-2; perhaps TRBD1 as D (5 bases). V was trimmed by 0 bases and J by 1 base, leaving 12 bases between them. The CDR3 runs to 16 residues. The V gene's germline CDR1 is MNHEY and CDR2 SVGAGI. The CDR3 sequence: CASSYSYQGGNYGYTF. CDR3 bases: TGTGCCAGCAGTTACTCCTATCAGGGTGGTAACTATGGCTACACCTTC.

CDR3 sequence reads: CSVGIPDSNYGYTF. Here the CDR3 DNA reads TGCAGCGTTGGAATCCCAGACAGTAACTATGGCTACACCTTC. The V call is TRBV29-1, the J call TRBJ1-2; possible D gene TRBD1, 5 bases. The ends were cut back, 4 bases at V and 1 base at J, with 13 bases in the middle. The V gene's germline CDR1 is SQVTM and CDR2 ANQGSEA. This CDR3 comprises 14 residues.

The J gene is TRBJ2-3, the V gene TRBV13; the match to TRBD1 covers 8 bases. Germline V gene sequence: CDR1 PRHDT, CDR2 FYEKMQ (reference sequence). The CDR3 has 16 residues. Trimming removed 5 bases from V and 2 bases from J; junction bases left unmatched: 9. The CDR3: CASSLRGLGPTDTQYF. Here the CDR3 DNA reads TGTGCCAGCAGCCTCAGGGGGCTGGGACCCACAGATACGCAGTATTTT.

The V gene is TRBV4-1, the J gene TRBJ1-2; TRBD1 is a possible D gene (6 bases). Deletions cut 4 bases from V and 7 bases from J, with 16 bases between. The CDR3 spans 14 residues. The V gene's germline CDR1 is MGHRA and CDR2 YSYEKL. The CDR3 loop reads CASSPPGGKSGYTF. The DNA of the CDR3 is TGCGCCAGCAGCCCTCCTGGGGGCAAGAGTGGCTACACCTTC.

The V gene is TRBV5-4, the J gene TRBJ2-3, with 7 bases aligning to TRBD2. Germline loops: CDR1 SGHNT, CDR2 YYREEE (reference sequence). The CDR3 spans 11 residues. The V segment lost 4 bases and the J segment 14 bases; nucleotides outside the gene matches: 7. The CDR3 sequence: CASSAGGGRYF. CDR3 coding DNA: TGTGCCAGCAGCGCTGGCGGGGGTAGGTATTTT.

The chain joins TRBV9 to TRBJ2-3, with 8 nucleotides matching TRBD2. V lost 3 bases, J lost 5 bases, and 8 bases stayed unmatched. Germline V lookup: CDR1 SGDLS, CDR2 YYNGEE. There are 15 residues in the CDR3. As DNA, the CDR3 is TGTGCCAGCAGCGGAACGGGGGGGGCTGGAGATACGCAGTATTTT. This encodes CASSGTGGAGDTQYF.

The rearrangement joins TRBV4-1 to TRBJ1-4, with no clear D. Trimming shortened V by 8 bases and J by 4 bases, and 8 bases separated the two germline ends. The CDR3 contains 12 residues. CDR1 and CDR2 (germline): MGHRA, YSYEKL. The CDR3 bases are TGCGCCAGCTCATACAGTAATGAAAAACTGTTTTTT. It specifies CASSYSNEKLFF.

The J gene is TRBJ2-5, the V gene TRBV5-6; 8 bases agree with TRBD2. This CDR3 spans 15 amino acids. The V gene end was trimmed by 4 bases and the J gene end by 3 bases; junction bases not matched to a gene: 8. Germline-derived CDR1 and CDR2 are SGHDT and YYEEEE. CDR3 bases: TGTGCCAGCAGCCGAAGGCTGACTAGCGAAGAGACCCAGTACTTC. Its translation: CASSRRLTSEETQYF.

Here the CDR3 DNA reads TGTGCCAGCAGCCACACAGGGGAAGTCACTGAAGCTTTCTTT. Its protein product is CASSHTGEVTEAFF. The chain carries TRBV7-3 and TRBJ1-1, with TRBD1 matching 7 bases. Looked up from germline, CDR1 is SGHTA and CDR2 is FQGTGA. The CDR3 covers 14 residues. The V segment lost 5 bases and the J segment 4 bases; nucleotides outside the gene matches: 7.

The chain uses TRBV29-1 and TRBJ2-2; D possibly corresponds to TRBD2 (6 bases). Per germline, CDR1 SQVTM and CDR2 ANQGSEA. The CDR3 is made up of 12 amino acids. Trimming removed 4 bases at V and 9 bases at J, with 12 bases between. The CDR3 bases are TGCAGCGTTGGGTCAGGGAGGCGGGAGCTGTTTTTT. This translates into CSVGSGRRELFF.

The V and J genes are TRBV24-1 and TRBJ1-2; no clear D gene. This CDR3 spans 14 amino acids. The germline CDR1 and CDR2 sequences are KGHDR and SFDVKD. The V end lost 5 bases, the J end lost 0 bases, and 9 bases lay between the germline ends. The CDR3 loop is CATSGAASNYGYTF. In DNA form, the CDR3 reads TGTGCCACCAGTGGTGCGGCTTCTAACTATGGCTACACCTTC.

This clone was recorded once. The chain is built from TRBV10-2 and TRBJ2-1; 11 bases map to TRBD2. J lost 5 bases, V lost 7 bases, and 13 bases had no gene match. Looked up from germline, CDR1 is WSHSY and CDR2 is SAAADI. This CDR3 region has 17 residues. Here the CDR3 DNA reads TGCGCCAGCACCGCGACTAGCGGGGCCCCCCGGAACAATGAGCAGTTCTTC. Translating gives CASTATSGAPRNNEQFF.

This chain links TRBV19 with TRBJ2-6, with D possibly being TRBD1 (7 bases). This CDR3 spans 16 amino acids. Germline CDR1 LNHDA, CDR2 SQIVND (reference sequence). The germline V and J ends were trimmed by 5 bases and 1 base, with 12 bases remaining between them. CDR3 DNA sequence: TGTGCCAGTAGTGGGTCAGGGGGGTCTGGGGCCAACGTCCTGACTTTC. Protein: CASSGSGGSGANVLTF.

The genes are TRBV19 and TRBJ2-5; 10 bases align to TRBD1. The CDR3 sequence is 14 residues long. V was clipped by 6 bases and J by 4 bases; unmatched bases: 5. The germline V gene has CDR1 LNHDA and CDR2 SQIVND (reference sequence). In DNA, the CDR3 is TGTGCCAGTAGCGCAGACAGGGGGCGAGAGACCCAGTACTTC. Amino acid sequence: CASSADRGRETQYF.

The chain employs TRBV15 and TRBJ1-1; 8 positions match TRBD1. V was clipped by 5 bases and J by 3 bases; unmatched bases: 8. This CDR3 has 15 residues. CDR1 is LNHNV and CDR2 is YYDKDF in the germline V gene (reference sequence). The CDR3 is CATSSRQGTHTEAFF. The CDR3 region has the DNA TGTGCCACCAGCTCCCGACAGGGGACGCACACTGAAGCTTTCTTT.

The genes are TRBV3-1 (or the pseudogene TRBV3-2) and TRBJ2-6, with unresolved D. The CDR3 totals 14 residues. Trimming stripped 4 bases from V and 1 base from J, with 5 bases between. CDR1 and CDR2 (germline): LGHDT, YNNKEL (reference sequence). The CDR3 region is CASSPVSGANVLTF. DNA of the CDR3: TGTGCCAGCAGCCCCGTATCTGGGGCCAACGTCCTGACTTTC.

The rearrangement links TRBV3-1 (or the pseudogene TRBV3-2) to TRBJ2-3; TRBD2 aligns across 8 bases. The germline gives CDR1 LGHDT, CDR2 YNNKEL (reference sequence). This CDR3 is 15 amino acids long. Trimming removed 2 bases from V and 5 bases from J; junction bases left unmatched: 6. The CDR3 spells CASSQPGLGKDTQYF. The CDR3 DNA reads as TGTGCCAGCAGCCAACCGGGACTAGGTAAAGATACGCAGTATTTT.

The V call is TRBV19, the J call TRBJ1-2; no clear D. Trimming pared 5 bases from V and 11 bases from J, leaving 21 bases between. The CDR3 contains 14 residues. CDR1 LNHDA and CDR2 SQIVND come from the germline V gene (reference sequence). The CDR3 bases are TGTGCCAGTAGTCCCCGACCGGAGCCCACCCCATACACCTTC. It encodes CASSPRPEPTPYTF.

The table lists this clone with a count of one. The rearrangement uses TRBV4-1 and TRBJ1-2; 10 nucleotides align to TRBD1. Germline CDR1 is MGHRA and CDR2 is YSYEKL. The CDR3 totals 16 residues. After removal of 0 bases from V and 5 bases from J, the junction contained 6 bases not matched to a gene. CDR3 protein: CASSQEHSGQGYGYTF. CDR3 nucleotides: TGCGCCAGCAGCCAAGAACACTCGGGACAGGGGTATGGCTACACCTTC.

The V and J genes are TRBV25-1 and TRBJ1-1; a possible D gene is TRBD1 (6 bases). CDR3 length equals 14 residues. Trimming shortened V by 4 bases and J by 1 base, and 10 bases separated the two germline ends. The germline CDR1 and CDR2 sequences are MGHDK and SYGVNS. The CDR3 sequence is CASSGQGWNTEAFF. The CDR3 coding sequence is TGTGCCAGCAGTGGTCAGGGGTGGAACACTGAAGCTTTCTTT.

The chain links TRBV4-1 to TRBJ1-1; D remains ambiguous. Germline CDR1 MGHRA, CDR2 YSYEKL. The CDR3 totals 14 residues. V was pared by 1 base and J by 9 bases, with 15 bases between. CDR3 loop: CASSQAGGPGKAFF. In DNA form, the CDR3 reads TGCGCCAGCAGCCAAGCGGGAGGGCCCGGGAAAGCTTTCTTT.